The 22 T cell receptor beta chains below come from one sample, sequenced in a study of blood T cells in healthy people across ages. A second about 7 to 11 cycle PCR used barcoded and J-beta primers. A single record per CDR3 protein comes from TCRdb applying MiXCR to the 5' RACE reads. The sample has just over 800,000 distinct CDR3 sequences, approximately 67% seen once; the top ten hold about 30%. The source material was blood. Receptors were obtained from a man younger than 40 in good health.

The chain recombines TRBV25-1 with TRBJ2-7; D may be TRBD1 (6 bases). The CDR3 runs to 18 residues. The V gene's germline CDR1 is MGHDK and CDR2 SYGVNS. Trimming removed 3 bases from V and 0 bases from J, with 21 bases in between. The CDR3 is CASSDKRKDRPSSYEQYF. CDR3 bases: TGTGCCAGCAGTGACAAAAGAAAGGACAGACCTAGCTCCTACGAGCAGTACTTC.

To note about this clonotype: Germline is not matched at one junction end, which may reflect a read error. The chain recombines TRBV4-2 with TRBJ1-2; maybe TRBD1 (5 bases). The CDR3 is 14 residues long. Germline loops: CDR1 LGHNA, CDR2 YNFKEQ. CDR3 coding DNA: TGTGCCAGCAACCAAGAACAGGCTAACTATGGCTACACCTTC. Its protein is CASNQEQANYGYTF.

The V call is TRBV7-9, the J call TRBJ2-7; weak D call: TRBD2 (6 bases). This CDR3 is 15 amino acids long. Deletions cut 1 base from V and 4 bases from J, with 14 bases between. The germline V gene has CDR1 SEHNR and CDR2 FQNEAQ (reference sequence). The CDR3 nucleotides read TGTGCCAGCAGCTTAGGCAGTGGGACTCATTACGAGCAGTACTTC. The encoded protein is CASSLGSGTHYEQYF.

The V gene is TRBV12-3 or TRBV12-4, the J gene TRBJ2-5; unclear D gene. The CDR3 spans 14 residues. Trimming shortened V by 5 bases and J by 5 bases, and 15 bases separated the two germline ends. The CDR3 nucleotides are TGTGCCAGCAGTCTTCGGCCCCCCGGGGAGACCCAGTACTTC. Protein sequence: CASSLRPPGETQYF.

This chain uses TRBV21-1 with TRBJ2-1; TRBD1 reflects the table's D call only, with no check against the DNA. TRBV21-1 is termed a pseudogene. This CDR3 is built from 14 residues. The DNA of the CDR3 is TGTGCCAGCACCCCCAGGGGCCGATCGGATGAGCAGTTCTTC. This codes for CASTPRGRSDEQFF.

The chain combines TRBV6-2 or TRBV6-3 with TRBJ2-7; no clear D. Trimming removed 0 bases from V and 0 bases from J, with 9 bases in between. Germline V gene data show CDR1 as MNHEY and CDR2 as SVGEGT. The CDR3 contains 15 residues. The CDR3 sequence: CASSYSRQFSYEQYF. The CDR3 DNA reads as TGTGCCAGCAGTTACTCACGGCAGTTCTCCTACGAGCAGTACTTC.

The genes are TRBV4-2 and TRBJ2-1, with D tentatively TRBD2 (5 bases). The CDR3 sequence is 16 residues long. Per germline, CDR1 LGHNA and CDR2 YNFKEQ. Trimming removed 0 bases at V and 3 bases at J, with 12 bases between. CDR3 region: CASSQESDWVYNEQFF. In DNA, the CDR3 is TGTGCCAGCAGCCAAGAATCGGACTGGGTCTACAATGAGCAGTTCTTC.

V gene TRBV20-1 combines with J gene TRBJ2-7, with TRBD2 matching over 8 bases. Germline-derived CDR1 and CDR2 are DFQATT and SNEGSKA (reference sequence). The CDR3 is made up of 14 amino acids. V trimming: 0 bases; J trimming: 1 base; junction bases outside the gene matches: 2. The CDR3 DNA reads TGCAGTGCTAGAGAAGCGGGGGAGTCCTACGAGCAGTACTTC. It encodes CSAREAGESYEQYF.

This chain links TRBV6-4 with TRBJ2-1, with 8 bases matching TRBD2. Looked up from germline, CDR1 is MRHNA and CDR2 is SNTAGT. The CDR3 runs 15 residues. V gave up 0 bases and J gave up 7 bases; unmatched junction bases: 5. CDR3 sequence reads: CASSDSRGGSNEQFF. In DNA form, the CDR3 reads TGTGCCAGCAGTGACTCCCGGGGGGGCAGTAATGAGCAGTTCTTC.

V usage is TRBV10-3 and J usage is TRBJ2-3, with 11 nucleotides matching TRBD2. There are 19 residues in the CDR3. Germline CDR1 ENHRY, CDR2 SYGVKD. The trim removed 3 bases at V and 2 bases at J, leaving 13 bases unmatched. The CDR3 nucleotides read TGTGCCATCAGTGACCCGAGGGCTAGCGGGGGGTCGAACACAGATACGCAGTATTTT. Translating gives CAISDPRASGGSNTDTQYF.

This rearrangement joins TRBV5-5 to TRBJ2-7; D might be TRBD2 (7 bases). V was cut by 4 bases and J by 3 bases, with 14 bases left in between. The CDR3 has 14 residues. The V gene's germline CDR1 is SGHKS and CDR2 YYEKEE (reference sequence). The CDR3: CASSRRGGVYEQYF. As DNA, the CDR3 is TGTGCCAGCAGCCGGAGGGGGGGAGTCTACGAGCAGTACTTC.

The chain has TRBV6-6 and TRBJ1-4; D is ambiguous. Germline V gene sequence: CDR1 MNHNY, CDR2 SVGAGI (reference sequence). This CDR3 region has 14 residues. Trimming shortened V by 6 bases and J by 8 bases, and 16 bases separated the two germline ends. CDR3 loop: CASSYNPRAEKLFF. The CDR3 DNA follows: TGTGCCAGCAGCTACAACCCCCGGGCGGAAAAACTGTTTTTT.

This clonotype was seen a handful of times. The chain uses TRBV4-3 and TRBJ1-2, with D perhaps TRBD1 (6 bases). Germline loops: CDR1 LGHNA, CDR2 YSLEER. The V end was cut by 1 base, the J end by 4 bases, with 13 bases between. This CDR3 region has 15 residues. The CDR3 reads CASSQGITGTYGYTF. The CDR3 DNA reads TGCGCCAGCAGCCAAGGGATAACAGGGACCTATGGCTACACCTTC.

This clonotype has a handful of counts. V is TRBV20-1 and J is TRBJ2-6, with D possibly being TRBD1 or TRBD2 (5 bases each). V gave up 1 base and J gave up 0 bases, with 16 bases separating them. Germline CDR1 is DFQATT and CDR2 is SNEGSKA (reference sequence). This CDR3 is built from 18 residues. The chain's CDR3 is CSARGGGTWSSGANVLTF. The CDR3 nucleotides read TGCAGTGCTAGAGGGGGTGGGACGTGGAGCTCTGGGGCCAACGTCCTGACTTTC.

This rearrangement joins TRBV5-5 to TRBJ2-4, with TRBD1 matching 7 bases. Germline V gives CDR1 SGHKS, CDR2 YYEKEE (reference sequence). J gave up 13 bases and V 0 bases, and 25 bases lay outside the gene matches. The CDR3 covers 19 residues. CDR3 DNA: TGTGCCAGCAGCTTGGCAGGGGTAGGGGGCGGTCCGGCGTACAATGAGCAGTACTTC. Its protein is CASSLAGVGGGPAYNEQYF.

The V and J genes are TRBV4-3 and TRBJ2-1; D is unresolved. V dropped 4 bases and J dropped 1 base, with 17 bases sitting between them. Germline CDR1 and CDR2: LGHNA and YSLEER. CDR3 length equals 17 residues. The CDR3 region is CASSLTSPGRSYNEQFF. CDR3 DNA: TGCGCCAGCAGCCTTACTTCACCGGGCCGATCCTACAATGAGCAGTTCTTC.

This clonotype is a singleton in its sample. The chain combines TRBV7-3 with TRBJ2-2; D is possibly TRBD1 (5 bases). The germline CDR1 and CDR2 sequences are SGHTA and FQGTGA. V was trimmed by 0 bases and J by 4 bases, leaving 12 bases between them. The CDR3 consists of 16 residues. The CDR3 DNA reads TGTGCCAGCAGCTTAACGGCAGGGTCGAGCACCGGGGAGCTGTTTTTT. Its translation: CASSLTAGSSTGELFF. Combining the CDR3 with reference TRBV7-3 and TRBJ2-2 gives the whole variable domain GAGVSQTPSNKVTEKGKYVELRCDPISGHTALYWYRQSLGQGPEFLIYFQGTGAADDSGLPNDRFFAVRPEGSVSTLKIQRTERGDSAVYLCASSLTAGSSTGELFFGEGSRLTVL.

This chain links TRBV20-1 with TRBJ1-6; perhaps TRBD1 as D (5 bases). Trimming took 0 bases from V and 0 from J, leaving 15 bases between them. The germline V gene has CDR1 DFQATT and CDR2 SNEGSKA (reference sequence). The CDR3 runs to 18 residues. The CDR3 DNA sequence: TGCAGTGCTAGAGATCCCGTGACAGAGAGCTCCTATAATTCACCCCTCCACTTT. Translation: CSARDPVTESSYNSPLHF.

CDR3 DNA: TGTGCCAGCAGCTCGTATGTGCCCGGAACAGATACGCAGTATTTT. Translated, it gives CASSSYVPGTDTQYF. The chain employs TRBV7-9 and TRBJ2-3; unclear D gene. The germline V and J ends were trimmed by 4 bases and 3 bases, with 14 bases remaining between them. CDR3 length equals 15 residues. Germline CDR1 reads SEHNR; CDR2 reads FQNEAQ (reference sequence).

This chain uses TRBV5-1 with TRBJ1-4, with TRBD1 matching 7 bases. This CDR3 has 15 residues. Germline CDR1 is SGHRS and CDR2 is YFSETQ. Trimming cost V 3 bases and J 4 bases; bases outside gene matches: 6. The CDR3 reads CASSSGQAYNEKLFF. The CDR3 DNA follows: TGCGCCAGCAGCTCCGGACAGGCCTATAATGAAAAACTGTTTTTT.

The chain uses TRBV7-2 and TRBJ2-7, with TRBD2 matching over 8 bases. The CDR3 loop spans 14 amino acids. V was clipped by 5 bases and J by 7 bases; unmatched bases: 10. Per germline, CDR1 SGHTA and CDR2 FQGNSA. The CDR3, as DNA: TGTGCCAGCAGCCTAGGGACTAGTCCCCGGGAGCAGTACTTC. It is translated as CASSLGTSPREQYF.

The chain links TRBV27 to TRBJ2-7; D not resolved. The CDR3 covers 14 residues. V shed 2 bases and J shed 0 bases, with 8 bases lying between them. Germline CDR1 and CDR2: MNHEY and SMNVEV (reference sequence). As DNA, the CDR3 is TGTGCCAGCAGTTTAAGCGTACGCTCCTACGAGCAGTACTTC. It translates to CASSLSVRSYEQYF.